The TCR beta chain described here comes from a study of blood T cell repertoires in COVID-19 (dated by TCRdb to the early 2020s). For context, the study as a whole: Samples from collaborators originated in the United States, Italy and Spain and spanned both the acute and convalescent phases of COVID-19. The repertoires were released in a freely available public database intended as a resource for research on the immune response to SARS-CoV-2. A de-identified subject ID, COVID-19 status, age in years and sex were almost always included in the sample metadata. Where available, HLA class I and class II types were obtained from metadata supplied by the sample provider rather than from assay-based typing. The samples were drawn from the first 160 participants of the ongoing ImmuneRACE study and from 950 to 1,500 subjects provided by 6 global collaborators. The material from the prospective study consisted of cDNA or gDNA derived from T cells, B-cell-depleted T cells, or PBMCs. Subjects who had been exposed to COVID-19, were actively infected with it, or had recovered from it provided the deeply sampled blood TCRbeta repertoires that made up the dataset.

Notes on this clone: Its antigen specificity is not known. No much larger clonotype is one base removed from it; base qualities were not supplied.

The investigation overall reported the following: How much clinical and demographic metadata was included differed by source and by participant, and the metadata was provided uncurated.

Collaborating institutions collected whole blood in K2EDTA tubes following their own protocols. For TCRbeta analysis, collaborator samples were shipped as frozen whole blood, as isolated PBMCs, or as DNA extracted from either sample type. The CDR3, cysteine through phenylalanine, is 14 amino acids long. Of the read, only the CDR3 DNA is kept; its 42 bases are in frame from base 1. Trimming takes 2 bases from V and 2 bases from J, and the germline ends sit 8 bases apart. The germline V gene supplies CDR1 SGHNT and CDR2 YENEEA. TCRbeta CDR3 regions were amplified from genomic DNA by means of the immunoSEQ Assay, a bias-controlled multiplex PCR. Processing in the source paper ran as follows. The number of nucleated cells in each sample was estimated by amplification of reference gene primers within the assay. To quantify the absolute abundance of each unique TCRbeta CDR3 rearrangement, sequence reads were collapsed and filtered. Productive Simpson clonality was computed per sample as the square root of Simpson's diversity index over productive rearrangements. In TCRdb, the immuneACCESS table is reduced to in-frame sequences with V and J assigned. These tables do not hold every clone; where another copy was compared, an unresolved V gene accounts for under half, and the others remain unexplained. The D gene and trimming were derived from the DNA, and the V and J assignments and clone size from that table. The sample includes over 200,000 clones, with 80% to 85% observed a single time. The ten largest account for around 25% of the sample.

This clonotype was sampled from a man aged 35 to 55 with acute or convalescent COVID-19. The material sequenced was peripheral blood. Recombination connected TRBV11-3 to TRBJ2-3; the D gene cannot be named for sure. The CDR3 is CASSLYTTTDTQYF. The DNA reads as follows: TGTGCCAGCAGCTTATATACTACCACAGATACGCAGTATTTT.